This paragraph reports one TCR beta chain. The antigen is unknown. Researchers ran the PCR with 60 Vbeta and 13 Jbeta primers. TCRdb's table, derived via immunoSEQ multiplex PCR, lists solely in-frame clones and lacks some. This sample has approximately 240,000 clones, with approximately 90% found just once. These data belong to a study of cytomegalovirus exposure and HLA in healthy donors. Overall study results and limits: Later analysis suggested links between common viral pathogens and several top significant clusters. Some TCR beta chains (roughly 150 of them) were listed as cytomegalovirus-associated. Relative to the approximately 680-donor mean, N-insertions were reportedly fewer in an Asian-associated ancestry cluster in a later analysis. TCR beta V segments were, for the most part, productive about 87% or about 30% of the time in an earlier analysis.

Per germline, CDR1 GTSNPN and CDR2 SVGIG (reference sequence). The CDR3 has 15 amino acids. J was trimmed by 9 bases and V by 0 bases; bases with no gene match: 6. This sequence was found in a woman aged 18-35 years in good health and CMV-seronegative. Sample: PBMCs. This chain connects TRBV30 to TRBJ2-1; TRBD2 matches at 12 bases. CDR3 bases: TGTGCCTGGAGTGTACTGAGACTAGCGGGAGCTGAGCAGTTCTTC. The encoded protein is CAWSVLRLAGAEQFF.